The following is a T cell receptor (beta chain) sequence with its context. Its target is not known. The CDR3 covers 14 residues. The germline gives CDR1 LNHDA, CDR2 SQIVND (reference sequence). V gave up 5 bases and J gave up 7 bases; unmatched junction bases: 5. PCR used 60 Vbeta primers and 13 Jbeta primers. TCRdb's table, derived via immunoSEQ multiplex PCR, lists solely in-frame clones and lacks some. The sample shows fewer than 250,000 clones, about 75% of them seen only once. The sample comes from a study of cytomegalovirus exposure and HLA in healthy donors. Overall study context: Roughly 170 million T cells yielded under 130 million unique TCR beta sequences in earlier analysis. Study conclusions and caveats: Upon later analysis, TCR association rates were observed to vary by HLA locus, being highest for DRB1 and lowest for HLA-C. Evidence from a later analysis indicated that most CMV-associated TCR beta chains looked HLA-restricted. Across donors, presence/absence analyses took sequencing depth to be roughly uniform.

The chain uses TRBV19 and TRBJ2-2, with 9 nucleotides matching TRBD1. The source material was PBMCs. The TCR comes from a man younger than 35 in good health and CMV-seronegative. The CDR3 protein is CASSHRGLVGELFF. DNA of the CDR3: TGTGCCAGTAGTCACAGGGGGCTTGTCGGGGAGCTGTTTTTT.